A single sample gave rise to the 19 T cell receptor beta chains below, sequenced in a study of T cells in Graves' hyperthyroidism and ophthalmopathy. Regions amplified from RNA transcripts were the TCR beta CDR3 regions. With the HTBI primer set, the TCR CDR3 went through a first round of RT-PCR. TCRdb reprocessed the multiplex PCR reads with MiXCR, giving one entry per CDR3 protein. The sample has approximately 320,000 distinct CDR3 sequences; about 15% are singletons. Sequenced input: blood. The source is a man aged 30 to 39 with Graves' hyperthyroidism.

The chain joins TRBV18 to TRBJ2-1; D is ambiguous. The CDR3 is 16 residues long. Germline-derived CDR1 and CDR2 are KGHSH and LQKENI. V was pared by 4 bases and J by 0 bases, with 13 bases between. The CDR3, as DNA: TGTGCCAGCTCACTTTCCATAGAAAGCTCCTACAATGAGCAGTTCTTC. Translating it yields CASSLSIESSYNEQFF.

In its sample, this clonotype was seen many times. The chain recombines TRBV27 with TRBJ1-1; unclear D gene. The CDR3 is made up of 13 amino acids. The germline CDR1 and CDR2 sequences are MNHEY and SMNVEV (reference sequence). Trimming cost V 3 bases and J 8 bases, with 13 bases left between them. In DNA form, the CDR3 reads TGTGCCAGCAGTTTCTTCACGGACGGAGAAGCTTTCTTT. As protein: CASSFFTDGEAFF.

This clonotype was counted ten times or more. The chain employs TRBV7-9 and TRBJ1-1, with D unresolved. Trimming removed 6 bases from V and 0 bases from J, with 8 bases in between. The CDR3 has 13 amino acids. The germline V gene has CDR1 SEHNR and CDR2 FQNEAQ (reference sequence). The CDR3 DNA reads TGTGCCAGCAGGACCTCAATGAACACTGAAGCTTTCTTT. Protein: CASRTSMNTEAFF.

The rearrangement links TRBV24-1 to TRBJ2-1, with 9 bases lining up with TRBD2. The CDR3 covers 18 residues. Losses at the gene ends were 3 bases for V and 0 bases for J; bases not matched to a gene: 8. CDR1 and CDR2 (germline): KGHDR, SFDVKD. CDR3 region: CATSDRRLADSSYNEQFF. In nucleotides, the CDR3 is TGTGCCACCAGTGATAGGCGACTAGCGGATAGCTCCTACAATGAGCAGTTCTTC.

The chain carries TRBV12-3 or TRBV12-4 and TRBJ2-7; D not resolved. This CDR3 comprises 14 residues. Trimming shortened V by 2 bases and J by 5 bases, and 13 bases separated the two germline ends. The CDR3 nucleotides read TGTGCCAGCAGTTTACCAGGACCCATCCACGAGCAGTACTTC. It is translated as CASSLPGPIHEQYF.

This chain uses TRBV4-2 with TRBJ2-7; TRBD2 aligns across 7 bases. With V trimmed by 0 bases and J by 4 bases, 0 bases remained unmatched. Germline-derived CDR1 and CDR2 are LGHNA and YNFKEQ. The CDR3 sequence is 13 residues long. The CDR3 is CASSQEGGYEQYF. As DNA, the CDR3 is TGTGCCAGCAGCCAAGAGGGAGGGTACGAGCAGTACTTC.

This clonotype was picked up many times. The genes are TRBV12-3 or TRBV12-4 and TRBJ2-1; D gene ambiguous. Trimming pared 3 bases from V and 9 bases from J, leaving 12 bases between. CDR3 size: 13 residues. CDR3 residues: CASSFTLRGEQFF. CDR3 bases: TGTGCCAGCAGTTTTACCTTGCGTGGTGAGCAGTTCTTC.

This clonotype was counted ten times or more. This chain connects TRBV5-1 to TRBJ2-1; no definite D call. Germline-derived CDR1 and CDR2 are SGHRS and YFSETQ. With 2 bases removed from V and 3 bases from J, the gap between germline ends came to 9 bases. This CDR3 has 14 residues. The CDR3 DNA reads as TGCGCCAGCAGCTTCGACGGCAACTACAATGAGCAGTTCTTC. This codes for CASSFDGNYNEQFF.

This clonotype appeared a few times. CDR3 bases: TGTGCCAGTAGTATAGATTGGGTCCTGACGGGAGGGGATGAGCAGTTCTTC. It codes for CASSIDWVLTGGDEQFF. V and J are TRBV19 and TRBJ2-1, with 8 nucleotides matching TRBD2. The CDR3 length is 17 residues. The trim removed 0 bases at V and 8 bases at J, leaving 12 bases unmatched. Germline V gene sequence: CDR1 LNHDA, CDR2 SQIVND (reference sequence).

In its sample, this clonotype was seen many times. The chain links TRBV28 to TRBJ2-5; no firm D call. This CDR3 region has 17 residues. The V end was cut by 5 bases, the J end by 6 bases, with 25 bases between. The germline gives CDR1 MDHEN, CDR2 SYDVKM. The CDR3 here is CASSPPRASVGKKTQYF. CDR3 coding DNA: TGTGCCAGCAGTCCCCCTCGGGCGTCGGTCGGTAAAAAGACCCAGTACTTC.

The gene calls are TRBV20-1 and TRBJ2-3; D may be TRBD1 (6 bases). V shed 3 bases and J shed 6 bases, with 19 bases lying between them. CDR3 length equals 15 residues. Germline loops: CDR1 DFQATT, CDR2 SNEGSKA (reference sequence). Here the CDR3 DNA reads TGCAGTGCTAGTAGGCCCCTTTCAGGGGACGATACGCAGTATTTT. Translation: CSASRPLSGDDTQYF.

This clonotype was observed many times. The CDR3 DNA reads TGTGCCAGCTCACCGGATTTAGTGGCTGAAGCTTTCTTT. This codes for CASSPDLVAEAFF. The J gene is TRBJ1-1, the V gene TRBV18, with D unresolved. With 3 bases removed from V and 6 bases from J, the gap between germline ends came to 11 bases. CDR3 length: 13 amino acids. The V gene's germline CDR1 is KGHSH and CDR2 LQKENI.

In the case of this clonotype: A read error may explain this, as a much larger clone is one base away. The V call is TRBV20-1, the J call TRBJ1-5; no firm D call. Per germline, CDR1 DFQATT and CDR2 SNEGSKA (reference sequence). This CDR3 is 12 amino acids long. The CDR3 DNA is TGCAGTGCTATGGGATCCGTTCAGCCCCTGCATTTT. As protein: CSAMGSVQPLHF.

This clonotype was counted at least ten times. The chain links TRBV28 to TRBJ2-7; TRBD2 might be the D (6 bases). This CDR3 is 13 amino acids long. Germline V gene data show CDR1 as MDHEN and CDR2 as SYDVKM. V was clipped by 5 bases and J by 4 bases, with 12 bases between them. The CDR3 sequence is CASSLGLIYEQYF. CDR3 coding DNA: TGTGCCAGCAGTCTGGGACTGATTTACGAGCAGTACTTC. The variable domain in full, with the rest retrieved from reference TRBV28 and TRBJ2-7, is DVKVTQSSRYLVKRTGEKVFLECVQDMDHENMFWYRQDPGLGLRLIYFSYDVKMKEKGDIPEGYSVSREKKERFSLILESASTNQTSMYLCASSLGLIYEQYFGPGTRLTVT.

This clonotype was picked up many times. The CDR3 loop is CASSRGTVTEAFF. CDR3 coding DNA: TGTGCCAGCAGTCGGGGGACAGTCACTGAAGCTTTCTTT. The V gene is TRBV27, the J gene TRBJ1-1; 7 nucleotides agree with TRBD1. CDR1 and CDR2 (germline): MNHEY, SMNVEV (reference sequence). This CDR3 spans 13 amino acids. The V and J ends lost 5 bases and 4 bases, in that order; junction bases with no gene match: 4.

This clonotype has more than one count but fewer than ten. The chain joins TRBV29-1 to TRBJ1-3; TRBD1 might be the D (5 bases). The CDR3 is 14 amino acids. Trimming took off 4 bases at V and 0 bases at J, with 10 bases between the two ends. CDR1 is SQVTM and CDR2 is ANQGSEA in the germline V gene. CDR3 protein: CSVGGESSGNTIYF. The CDR3 DNA is TGCAGCGTTGGGGGGGAGAGCTCTGGAAACACCATATATTTT. Full variable domain (remainder filled in from reference TRBV29-1 and TRBJ1-3): SAVISQKPSRDICQRGTSLTIQCQVDSQVTMMFWYRQQPGQSLTLIATANQGSEATYESGFVIDKFPISRPNLTFSTLTVSNMSPEDSSIYLCSVGGESSGNTIYFGEGSWLTVV.

This clonotype was counted ten times or more. The chain joins TRBV18 to TRBJ1-4; D gene ambiguous. Trimming took off 3 bases at V and 4 bases at J, with 12 bases between the two ends. There are 15 residues in the CDR3. CDR1 is KGHSH and CDR2 is LQKENI in the germline V gene. For the CDR3, the DNA is TGTGCCAGCTCACCGCTATTGGACCTTAATGAAAAACTGTTTTTT. It codes for CASSPLLDLNEKLFF.

J is TRBJ2-1 and V is TRBV2; 7 nucleotides line up with TRBD2. V gave up 6 bases and J gave up 7 bases; unmatched junction bases: 6. The germline V gene encodes CDR1 SNHLY and CDR2 FYNNEI. The CDR3 consists of 13 residues. CDR3 protein: CASRGGRLNEQFF. CDR3 DNA: TGTGCCAGCAGGGGCGGGAGACTGAATGAGCAGTTCTTC.

This chain links TRBV20-1 with TRBJ2-7; 10 bases agree with TRBD1. Trimming took 5 bases from V and 0 from J; bases not matched to a gene: 7. Germline CDR1 and CDR2: DFQATT and SNEGSKA (reference sequence). CDR3 length equals 15 residues. The CDR3: CSAPDRGVSSYEQYF. CDR3 in DNA: TGCAGTGCTCCGGACAGGGGGGTTAGCTCCTACGAGCAGTACTTC.